The rows below give T cell receptor beta chains drawn from one sample of a study of T cells in Graves' hyperthyroidism and ophthalmopathy. Via MiXCR, TCRdb re-called the multiplex PCR reads, giving one row per CDR3 protein. The sample contains about 270,000 distinct CDR3 sequences, roughly 22% of which appear only once. Material for sequencing was blood. The receptors stem from a young man with Graves' ophthalmopathy. Each CDR3 is given without its conserved first and last residue. D genes are given only for firm matches.

v_call	j_call	d_call	cdr3_aa
TRBV11-2	TRBJ2-5	TRBD1	ASSLAGTGGRETQY
TRBV10-3	TRBJ1-2	TRBD1	ASMGEGGRRYT
TRBV3-1	TRBJ1-1	.	ASSFSFGQMNTEAF
TRBV6-1	TRBJ1-2	.	ASSDRGWHYGYT
TRBV6-1	TRBJ2-7	.	ASSYLRAPHEQY
TRBV6-1	TRBJ2-2	TRBD2	ALRREGRDGELF
TRBV3-1	TRBJ2-7	TRBD2	ASSQDSSGSSYEQY
TRBV29-1	TRBJ2-1	TRBD2	SVEWATGGEQF
TRBV25-1	TRBJ2-1	.	ASSDARNHYNEQF
TRBV19	TRBJ2-1	.	ASSSSHNEQF
TRBV20-1	TRBJ2-1	TRBD2	SADGRIGTSGYNEQF